The following is a T cell receptor beta chain sequence with its context. V was clipped by 7 bases and J by 1 base; unmatched bases: 13. This CDR3 has 17 residues. Data came from immunoSEQ multiplex PCR; TCRdb stores just in-frame clones and leaves some out. The table lists more than 250,000 clones, 82% of them singletons. The data stem from a study of blood T cell repertoires in COVID-19. Study-level information: From T cells, B-cell-depleted T cells, or PBMCs came the material, which was cDNA or gDNA.

Individuals aged about 18 to 89 years were recruited from 24 US areas. Sequencing was performed on PBMCs or T cells enriched from blood (not recorded which). The chain has TRBV5-3 and TRBJ1-5; 8 positions agree with TRBD1. TRBV5-3 is filed as an ORF, its function uncertain. The origin of this receptor is a man in his forties who had been exposed to COVID-19. The DNA for the CDR3 is TGTGCCAGATGGGCCAGGGGGCTCGTCGGCAGCAATCAGCCCCAGCATTTT. This gives the protein CARWARGLVGSNQPQHF.